These 9 T cell receptor beta chains were sequenced from one sample in a study of T cell clonality in common variable immunodeficiency. Study-level results: Common variable immunodeficiency TCR beta sequences reportedly had fewer deletions and N-nucleotide insertions.

These receptors' antigens are unknown. Sequenced by immunoSEQ multiplex PCR; TCRdb stores in-frame clones only, minus some. The data list roughly 42,000 clones, none observed once; 6% falls to the top ten. The specimen was peripheral blood mononuclear cells. Source of these receptors: a human donor with common variable immunodeficiency.

This clone was seen a handful of times. The missing CDR3 end, 3 residues past where the read stops, is filled in from the germline J gene. J is TRBJ2-7 and V is TRBV2; a weak D match, TRBD1 (5 bases). The CDR3 extends over 13 amino acids. V shed 4 bases and J shed 3 bases, with 10 bases lying between them. Germline V lookup: CDR1 SNHLY, CDR2 FYNNEI. The CDR3 DNA, read in part, is TGTGCCAGCAGTGGGGGCAGAGACTACGAG. Encoded protein: CASSGGRDYE. The whole CDR3 reads CASSGGRDYEQYF.

Many counts were recorded for this clone. The CDR3 extends 3 residues past the end of the read, so its final part is completed from the germline J gene. The rearrangement uses TRBV5-1 and TRBJ1-4; 7 bases map to TRBD1. CDR1 and CDR2 from the germline V gene are SGHRS and YFSETQ. The V segment lost 4 bases and the J segment 0 bases; nucleotides outside the gene matches: 6. This CDR3 has 16 amino acids. Partial CDR3 DNA: TGCGCCAGCAGCACAGCAGGGGGTCCAACTAATGAAAAA. Translated: CASSTAGGPTNEK. The entire CDR3 reads CASSTAGGPTNEKLFF.

In regard to this clone: The sequenced fragment ends 3 residues before the CDR3 boundary, so the rest is inferred from the germline J gene. The V and J genes are TRBV18 and TRBJ2-3; D gene ambiguous. CDR1 and CDR2 (germline): KGHSH, LQKENI. Between the trimmed V and J ends, which lost 3 bases and 2 bases, there was a span of 9 bases. This CDR3 has 14 amino acids. The CDR3 sequence is CASSPLASTDTQYF. Incomplete CDR3 DNA: TGTGCCAGCTCACCCCTGGCTTCCACAGATACG. Filled out from reference TRBV18 and TRBJ2-3, the complete variable domain reads NAGVMQNPRHLVRRRGQEARLRCSPMKGHSHVYWYRQLPEEGLKFMVYLQKENIIDESGMPKERFSAEFPKEGPSILRIQQVVRGDSAAYFCASSPLASTDTQYFGPGTRLTVL.

This clone was observed at least ten times. CDR3 DNA (partial): TGTGCCTGGAGTGTCCGGACTACACCCTACGAG. Translation gives CAWSVRTTPYE. The whole CDR3 protein is CAWSVRTTPYEQYF. The V call is TRBV30, the J call TRBJ2-7; a possible D gene is TRBD2 (6 bases). The read ends 3 residues shy of where the CDR3 ends; the end is completed using the germline J gene. The CDR3 is 14 amino acids. V was cut by 0 bases and J by 2 bases, with 11 bases left in between. CDR1 GTSNPN and CDR2 SVGIG come from the germline V gene (reference sequence). The full variable domain, with the rest looked up from reference TRBV30 and TRBJ2-7, is SQTIHQWPATLVQPVGSPLSLECTVEGTSNPNLYWYRQAAGRGLQLLFYSVGIGQISSEVPQNLSASRPQDRQFILSSKKLLLSDSGFYLCAWSVRTTPYEQYFGPGTRLTVT.

This clone has ten or more counts. The read stops 3 residues short of the end of the CDR3; the missing end is completed from the germline J gene. The V gene is TRBV5-4, the J gene TRBJ2-5; 12 bases agree with TRBD1. Trimming took 3 bases from V and 4 from J; bases not matched to a gene: 7. From germline, CDR1 is SGHNT and CDR2 YYREEE (reference sequence). The CDR3 sequence is 16 residues long. This CDR3 is CASSSGQGAVRETQYF. The DNA read from the CDR3 is TGTGCCAGCAGCTCGGGACAGGGGGCGGTCAGAGAGACC.

This clone appeared many times. From the germline J gene comes the end of the CDR3, since the read stops 3 residues before it. This sequence joins TRBV18 and TRBJ2-3; D perhaps matches TRBD1 (5 bases). CDR3 length: 14 amino acids. V shed 6 bases and J shed 2 bases, with 12 bases lying between them. Germline CDR1 and CDR2: KGHSH and LQKENI. CDR3 sequence: CASSRQRTTDTQYF. The CDR3 DNA, read in part, is TGTGCCAGCTCCCGACAGAGGACCACAGATACG.

Concerning this clone itself: The read gets to within 3 residues of the CDR3 end, and the germline J gene fills in the rest. The chain employs TRBV30 and TRBJ2-5, with 12 positions matching TRBD2. The junction had 13 bases not matched to a gene; V was cut back by 6 bases and J by 5 bases. CDR3 size: 16 residues. Germline V gives CDR1 GTSNPN, CDR2 SVGIG (reference sequence). CDR3 loop: CACTRTSGALQETQYF. The part of the CDR3 DNA that was read is TGTGCCTGTACCCGGACTAGCGGGGCCCTCCAGGAGACC.

Many counts were recorded for this clone. The read comes to an end 3 residues before the CDR3 does, leaving the germline J gene to fill in the end. Other nucleotide sequences in the sample specify the same CDR3. The rearrangement uses TRBV20-1 and TRBJ2-2; D is possibly TRBD1 (5 bases). CDR3 length: 14 amino acids. Trimming cost V 3 bases and J 0 bases, with 8 bases left between them. CDR1 DFQATT and CDR2 SNEGSKA come from the germline V gene (reference sequence). The sequenced CDR3 bases are TGCAGTGCTAGGCAGGGCGCGAACACCGGGGAG. Amino acids: CSARQGANTGE. From start to end, the CDR3 is CSARQGANTGELFF.

Points on this clone: The read falls 3 residues short of the CDR3 end, and the missing part is taken from the germline J gene. The rearrangement links TRBV2 to TRBJ2-3, with TRBD2 matching over 11 bases. With V trimmed by 8 bases and J by 4 bases, 11 bases remained unmatched. The CDR3 sequence is 16 residues long. CDR1 is SNHLY and CDR2 is FYNNEI in the germline V gene. The CDR3 here is CASRPSLAGGSDTQYF. The sequenced part of the CDR3 DNA is TGTGCCAGCCGCCCGTCCCTAGCGGGAGGTTCAGATACG.